This T cell receptor beta chain appears in the sequencing data of a study of blood T cell repertoires in COVID-19. There are 16 residues in the CDR3. Germline assignment: CDR1 KGHSH and CDR2 LQKENI. Trimming cost V 0 bases and J 8 bases, with 19 bases left between them. How the authors handled the data: Nucleated cell number was recorded as an estimate derived from reference gene primer amplification. This table comes from immunoSEQ multiplex PCR, and its TCRdb copy is limited to in-frame clones, with some not included. The V and J calls and the clone size are those of that table, but D and trimming were determined from the DNA. The sample carries around 320,000 clones, 75% to 90% recorded once.

The specimen sequenced was peripheral blood. The rearrangement joins TRBV18 to TRBJ1-2; the D gene is possibly TRBD1 (6 bases). This clonotype was obtained from a man aged 18 to 29 with active or convalescent COVID-19. This CDR3 reads CASSPPSTGQGSGYTF. In DNA, the CDR3 is TGTGCCAGCTCACCACCTTCAACAGGGCAGGGTAGCGGCTACACCTTC.